A single sample gave rise to the 32 T cell receptor beta chains below, sequenced in a study of blood T cell repertoires in COVID-19. The protocol was immunoSEQ multiplex PCR, while the TCRdb copy is restricted to in-frame clones and leaves out a portion. This sample has about 100,000 clones; about 92% occur once, and the top ten carry 5% to 7%. Sequencing was done on a sample of peripheral blood. Receptor source: a man younger than 35 with COVID-19, enrolled during active disease.

The V and J genes are TRBV30 and TRBJ2-7; tentatively, D is TRBD1 (6 bases). Germline CDR1 and CDR2: GTSNPN and SVGIG (reference sequence). This CDR3 contains 11 residues. V was trimmed by 1 base and J by 6 bases, leaving 7 bases between them. The DNA for the CDR3 is TGTGCCTGGAGTGACAGGGCCGAGCAGTACTTC. Translated, it gives CAWSDRAEQYF.

CDR3 DNA sequence: TGTGCCAGCAGTCTTTTACTAGCGGGGGGCTCCTACGAGCAGTACTTC. Protein sequence: CASSLLLAGGSYEQYF. This chain connects TRBV27 to TRBJ2-7; 12 bases match TRBD2. Trimming removed 5 bases from V and 0 bases from J; junction bases left unmatched: 5. CDR1 and CDR2 (germline): MNHEY, SMNVEV (reference sequence). CDR3 length equals 16 residues.

The chain uses TRBV5-4 and TRBJ2-5; tentative D call: TRBD1 (5 bases). The germline V and J ends were trimmed by 4 bases and 4 bases, with 14 bases remaining between them. CDR1 is SGHNT, CDR2 YYREEE, per germline (reference sequence). CDR3 length: 14 amino acids. The CDR3 spells CASSPTVLGETQYF. CDR3 in DNA: TGTGCCAGCAGCCCGACAGTGTTAGGAGAGACCCAGTACTTC.

This chain uses TRBV28 with TRBJ2-1; the D gene is possibly TRBD2 (5 bases). The CDR3 has 16 amino acids. Germline lookup yields CDR1 MDHEN and CDR2 SYDVKM. V was trimmed by 1 base and J by 4 bases, leaving 14 bases between them. The CDR3 loop reads CASSLYRLARYNEQFF. The CDR3 nucleotides read TGTGCCAGCAGTTTATATCGGCTAGCCCGGTACAATGAGCAGTTCTTC.

This sequence joins TRBV24-1 and TRBJ2-3, with 9 bases aligning to TRBD2. Losses at the gene ends were 0 bases for V and 4 bases for J; bases not matched to a gene: 4. Germline loops: CDR1 KGHDR, CDR2 SFDVKD. There are 16 residues in the CDR3. CDR3 coding DNA: TGTGCCACCAGTGATTTGTCGGCGGGAGGGTCAGATACGCAGTATTTT. This translates into CATSDLSAGGSDTQYF.

V gene TRBV7-8 combines with J gene TRBJ2-3, with TRBD2 matching 13 bases. CDR1 is SGHVS and CDR2 is FQNEAQ in the germline V gene. There are 16 residues in the CDR3. V shed 5 bases and J 5 bases; nucleotides not matched to a gene: 7. The DNA for the CDR3 is TGTGCCAGCAGCCTAGGACTAGCGGGAGAGGGAGATACGCAGTATTTT. Its protein is CASSLGLAGEGDTQYF. Drawing the rest from reference TRBV7-8 and TRBJ2-3, the complete variable domain is GAGVSQSPRYKVAKRGQDVALRCDPISGHVSLFWYQQALGQGPEFLTYFQNEAQLDKSGLPSDRFFAERPEGSVSTLKIQRTQQEDSAVYLCASSLGLAGEGDTQYFGPGTRLTVL.

The chain combines TRBV19 with TRBJ2-6; TRBD1 is a possible D gene (5 bases). V was clipped by 1 base and J by 2 bases, with 9 bases between them. This CDR3 is built from 16 residues. Germline V CDR1 and CDR2: LNHDA, SQIVND (reference sequence). The CDR3 nucleotides read TGTGCCAGTAGTATAGGTGGACACGCTGGGGCCAACGTCCTGACTTTC. Its protein product is CASSIGGHAGANVLTF.

Worth noting for this clone: One end of the junction is discordant with germline, which a read error may explain. The V and J genes are TRBV5-5 and TRBJ1-4; the D is unclear. The germline gives CDR1 SGHKS, CDR2 YYEKEE (reference sequence). The CDR3 contains 15 residues. As DNA, the CDR3 is TGTGCCAGCAGCTTGGTTGACACCAATAATGAAAAACTGCTTTTT. Encoded protein: CASSLVDTNNEKLLF.

This clone appeared once. The chain recombines TRBV18 with TRBJ2-2; D unclear. The CDR3 sequence is 19 residues long. Germline CDR1 is KGHSH and CDR2 is LQKENI. V was pared by 2 bases and J by 4 bases, with 23 bases between. CDR3: CASSPYWAVQQVRTGELFF. Here the CDR3 DNA reads TGTGCCAGCTCACCATATTGGGCAGTCCAACAAGTACGCACCGGGGAGCTGTTTTTT.

This chain connects TRBV5-5 to TRBJ1-1, with 11 bases matching TRBD1. CDR3 length: 18 residues. V was pared by 0 bases and J by 5 bases, with 12 bases of the junction left unmatched. CDR1 SGHKS and CDR2 YYEKEE come from the germline V gene (reference sequence). The DNA of the CDR3 is TGTGCCAGCAGCTTGGCCTATACCGGGACAGGGGGATTTACTGAAGCTTTCTTT. Translated: CASSLAYTGTGGFTEAFF.

V is TRBV30 and J is TRBJ2-7; no clear D gene. The CDR3 has 11 residues. Germline V CDR1 and CDR2: GTSNPN, SVGIG (reference sequence). Trimming cost V 0 bases and J 4 bases, with 4 bases left between them. The CDR3 bases are TGTGCCTGGAGTGTCCAATACGAGCAGTACTTC. Protein product: CAWSVQYEQYF.

The chain employs TRBV4-3 and TRBJ2-5; unclear D gene. The ends were cut back, 4 bases at V and 0 bases at J, with 6 bases in the middle. This CDR3 is 13 amino acids long. In germline, CDR1 is LGHNA, CDR2 YSLEER. CDR3 sequence (DNA): TGCGCCAGCAGCCCAGCGTACCAAGAGACCCAGTACTTC. Protein sequence: CASSPAYQETQYF.

This chain connects TRBV30 to TRBJ2-7; 8 bases fit TRBD1. In germline, CDR1 is GTSNPN, CDR2 SVGIG (reference sequence). Trimming cost V 7 bases and J 1 base; bases outside gene matches: 3. The CDR3 length is 12 residues. The CDR3 sequence is CALGTGSYEQYF. The CDR3 DNA sequence: TGTGCCTTGGGGACAGGATCCTACGAGCAGTACTTC.

The chain employs TRBV28 and TRBJ2-3, with a tentative D call TRBD1 (6 bases). The CDR3 contains 14 residues. Germline CDR1 reads MDHEN; CDR2 reads SYDVKM. V shed 10 bases and J shed 1 base, with 15 bases lying between them. Written as DNA, the CDR3 is TGTGCCATCCACGACAGGCACCGCACAGATACGCAGTATTTT. Translating gives CAIHDRHRTDTQYF.

J is TRBJ1-2 and V is TRBV9; D perhaps matches TRBD1 (5 bases). Germline V gene lookup returns CDR1 SGDLS and CDR2 YYNGEE. Trimming left V 5 bases short and J 2 bases short, with 7 bases between. The CDR3 contains 12 residues. The CDR3: CASSRGNYGYTF. Here the CDR3 DNA reads TGTGCCAGCAGTCGGGGGAACTATGGCTACACCTTC.

V gene TRBV7-9 combines with J gene TRBJ2-7; 9 bases fit TRBD2. The germline V gene encodes CDR1 SEHNR and CDR2 FQNEAQ (reference sequence). Unmatched junction bases numbered 9, after V lost 5 bases and J lost 4 bases. The CDR3 runs 15 residues. The CDR3 here is CASSPVAGGKYEQYF. As DNA, the CDR3 is TGTGCCAGCAGCCCCGTGGCGGGAGGGAAGTACGAGCAGTACTTC.

The chain uses TRBV7-2 and TRBJ2-7, with a weak D call TRBD2 (6 bases). Germline V gene data show CDR1 as SGHTA and CDR2 as FQGNSA. Trimming took off 1 base at V and 9 bases at J, with 13 bases between the two ends. The CDR3 contains 13 residues. The CDR3 sequence: CASSLEAGDWQYF. CDR3 bases: TGTGCCAGCAGCTTAGAAGCCGGGGACTGGCAGTACTTC. Together with reference TRBV7-2 and TRBJ2-7, the CDR3 gives the full variable domain: GAGVSQSPSNKVTEKGKDVELRCDPISGHTALYWYRQSLGQGLEFLIYFQGNSAPDKSGLPSDRFSAERTGGSVSTLTIQRTQQEDSAVYLCASSLEAGDWQYFGPGTRLTVT.

The V call is TRBV28, the J call TRBJ2-7; 7 nucleotides line up with TRBD1. J gave up 3 bases and V 5 bases, and 4 bases lay outside the gene matches. Germline CDR1 and CDR2: MDHEN and SYDVKM. CDR3 length equals 13 residues. CDR3 nucleotides: TGTGCCAGCAGTACTCAGGGGGTCTACGAGCAGTACTTC. The encoded protein is CASSTQGVYEQYF.

The chain has TRBV7-9 and TRBJ1-1, with D perhaps matching TRBD1 (5 bases). The V gene's germline CDR1 is SEHNR and CDR2 FQNEAQ (reference sequence). The CDR3 runs 12 residues. V dropped 0 bases and J dropped 10 bases, with 9 bases sitting between them. CDR3 residues: CASSLARGGAFF. The DNA for the CDR3 is TGTGCCAGCAGCTTAGCGCGGGGGGGAGCTTTCTTT.

This chain links TRBV3-1 (or the pseudogene TRBV3-2) with TRBJ2-7; TRBD1 matches 9 bases. The CDR3 loop spans 15 amino acids. Germline assignment: CDR1 LGHDT and CDR2 YNNKEL (reference sequence). V gave up 1 base and J gave up 7 bases; unmatched junction bases: 8. The CDR3 sequence: CASSQVPDRGGEQYF. Written as DNA, the CDR3 is TGTGCCAGCAGCCAAGTGCCGGACAGGGGAGGGGAGCAGTACTTC.

Only a few counts were recorded for this clone. The genes are TRBV5-4 and TRBJ1-5; D remains unclear. Germline V CDR1 and CDR2: SGHNT, YYREEE (reference sequence). V dropped 0 bases and J dropped 4 bases, with 5 bases sitting between them. This CDR3 comprises 13 residues. The CDR3 loop reads CASSLAPNQPQHF. CDR3 in DNA: TGTGCCAGCAGCTTGGCCCCGAATCAGCCCCAGCATTTT. The complete variable domain, with remaining parts taken from reference TRBV5-4 and TRBJ1-5, reads ETGVTQSPTHLIKTRGQQVTLRCSSQSGHNTVSWYQQALGQGPQFIFQYYREEENGRGNFPPRFSGLQFPNYSSELNVNALELDDSALYLCASSLAPNQPQHFGDGTRLSIL.

This sequence joins TRBV30 and TRBJ1-6; unclear D gene. CDR1 and CDR2 (germline): GTSNPN, SVGIG (reference sequence). The length of the CDR3 is 13 residues. V lost 4 bases to trimming and J lost 6 bases, with 10 bases between them. CDR3 in DNA: TGTGCCTGGAATCCTTTTTTTAATTCACCCCTCCACTTT. It encodes CAWNPFFNSPLHF.

This clone came up a few times. The genes are TRBV5-1 and TRBJ2-1; TRBD2 matches 11 bases. Germline CDR1 SGHRS, CDR2 YFSETQ. Losses at the gene ends were 5 bases for V and 0 bases for J; bases not matched to a gene: 1. The CDR3 runs to 15 residues. The CDR3 DNA follows: TGCGCCAGCAGGACTAGCGGGATCTCCTACAATGAGCAGTTCTTC. It specifies CASRTSGISYNEQFF.

The V gene is TRBV6-5, the J gene TRBJ1-1; D might be TRBD1 (6 bases). Looked up from germline, CDR1 is MNHEY and CDR2 is SVGAGI. The CDR3 spans 14 residues. Trimming removed 11 bases from V and 3 bases from J, with 19 bases in between. The CDR3 is CASMGARGDTEAFF. CDR3 in DNA: TGTGCCTCGATGGGGGCCCGGGGTGACACTGAAGCTTTCTTT.

This sequence joins TRBV7-2 and TRBJ2-1; TRBD2 is a possible D gene (6 bases). This CDR3 is built from 16 residues. The V gene lost 2 bases and the J gene lost 0 bases, with 11 bases spanning the gap. Germline CDR1 is SGHTA and CDR2 is FQGNSA. The CDR3 reads CASSLIGGSSYNEQFF. The CDR3 region has the DNA TGTGCCAGCAGCTTAATTGGAGGGAGCTCCTACAATGAGCAGTTCTTC.

The genes are TRBV19 and TRBJ2-3; TRBD2 matches 11 bases. The germline gives CDR1 LNHDA, CDR2 SQIVND (reference sequence). The CDR3 sequence is 20 residues long. The V and J ends lost 5 bases and 0 bases, in that order; junction bases with no gene match: 16. CDR3 protein: CASSGDSGTSGHPSTDTQYF. The DNA of the CDR3 is TGTGCCAGTAGTGGGGACTCCGGGACTAGCGGACATCCTAGCACAGATACGCAGTATTTT. Together with reference TRBV19 and TRBJ2-3, the CDR3 gives the full variable domain: DGGITQSPKYLFRKEGQNVTLSCEQNLNHDAMYWYRQDPGQGLRLIYYSQIVNDFQKGDIAEGYSVSREKKESFPLTVTSAQKNPTAFYLCASSGDSGTSGHPSTDTQYFGPGTRLTVL.

Turning to this clone: Other DNA sequences in the sample encode the same CDR3. This chain connects TRBV5-1 to TRBJ2-7, with D maybe TRBD1 (5 bases). CDR1 is SGHRS, CDR2 YFSETQ, per germline. The V end lost 0 bases, the J end lost 3 bases, and 7 bases lay between the germline ends. The CDR3 spans 13 residues. This chain's CDR3 is CASSLGQSYEQYF. The CDR3 DNA reads as TGCGCCAGCAGCTTGGGACAGAGCTACGAGCAGTACTTC.

This clone was seen only a few times. The J gene is TRBJ1-1, the V gene TRBV5-1; weak D call: TRBD1 (6 bases). CDR1 and CDR2 (germline): SGHRS, YFSETQ. The ends were cut back, 4 bases at V and 10 bases at J, with 20 bases in the middle. CDR3 length: 14 residues. The DNA for the CDR3 is TGCGCCAGCAGCCTCGGGACAACTCCGACGACAGCTTTCTTT. This sequence encodes CASSLGTTPTTAFF. Based on the CDR3 plus reference TRBV5-1 and TRBJ1-1, the full variable domain is KAGVTQTPRYLIKTRGQQVTLSCSPISGHRSVSWYQQTPGQGLQFLFEYFSETQRNKGNFPGRFSGRQFSNSRSEMNVSTLELGDSALYLCASSLGTTPTTAFFGQGTRLTVV.

The V gene is TRBV21-1, the J gene TRBJ1-2. TRBV21-1 is described as a pseudogene. This CDR3 spans 13 amino acids. CDR3 residues: CASSYLDSDGYTF. The CDR3 nucleotides are TGTGCCAGCAGCTATTTGGACTCGGATGGCTACACCTTC.

CDR3 region: CASSATAKDYEQYF. CDR3 in DNA: TGCGCCAGCAGTGCGACAGCTAAGGACTACGAGCAGTACTTC. This chain uses TRBV10-1 with TRBJ2-7; a possible D gene is TRBD1 (5 bases). CDR1 is WNHNN and CDR2 is SYGVQD in the germline V gene (reference sequence). Trimming cost V 4 bases and J 3 bases, with 13 bases left between them. The CDR3 runs to 14 residues.

The genes are TRBV20-1 and TRBJ1-2; D may be TRBD1 (6 bases). CDR1 and CDR2 (germline): DFQATT, SNEGSKA (reference sequence). This CDR3 has 11 amino acids. Deletions cut 6 bases from V and 4 bases from J, with 9 bases between. The CDR3 is CSAQQGYGYTF. DNA for the CDR3: TGCAGTGCCCAACAGGGCTATGGCTACACCTTC.

In its sample, this clone was seen once. The rearrangement uses TRBV4-3 and TRBJ2-2; 7 bases map to TRBD1. The CDR3 extends over 16 amino acids. With V trimmed by 4 bases and J by 1 base, 6 bases remained unmatched. Per germline, CDR1 LGHNA and CDR2 YSLEER. For the CDR3, the DNA is TGCGCCAGCAGCCCGGACCGGGACAGGAACACCGGGGAGCTGTTTTTT. Its protein is CASSPDRDRNTGELFF.